The entry below gives a single TCR beta chain sequence along with its context. The target of this receptor is not known. Per-base qualities were not stored, and no clone one base away is much larger. This record belongs to a study of blood T cells in healthy people across ages (dated by TCRdb to between 2015 and 2016). Background on the whole study: In model experiments, roughly one uniquely barcoded TCR beta cDNA molecule per two T cells was captured by template switching. Using the same blood draw, the study looked at two additional independent replicas of 1 million unique cDNA reads for two donors, one aged 18 to 29 and the other aged 80 or older. Four age groups were formed from the donors: young (average about 16 years), middle-aged (around 40), aged (62) and long-lived (approximately 78). Donors of different ages were randomly distributed across sequencing lanes to avoid experimental bias. To track age-related changes in TCR beta repertoire diversity, the study relied on deep sequencing normalized with unique cDNA molecular identifiers. Results and caveats for the whole study, not just this receptor: Compared with the aged group, the long-lived group had more naive CD4+ T cells, fewer expanded clones and increased TCR diversity, suggesting age selection. The CMV infection status of donors was not known, potentially confounding age-related changes in expanded clonotypes. Because profiling used bulk unsorted PBMCs, naive and antigen-experienced compartments could not be compared conclusively. A strong correlation was found between observed TCR beta diversity and the percentage of naive T cells measured by flow cytometry. Estimates of total diversity based on one million sequenced T cells were considered lower bounds and underestimates. Observed TCR beta diversity per million T cells fell roughly linearly with age, and a significant reduction was already apparent by age about 43.

The donors were 40 or so Caucasian individuals from Russia, aged roughly 6 to 100 years, who were systemically healthy. About 10 milliliters of peripheral blood were collected from each donor into EDTA-treated Vacutainer tubes. PBMCs were isolated by Ficoll-Paque density-gradient centrifugation, with at least 6 million obtained per sample. Trizol reagent was used to extract total RNA from the PBMCs, yielding at least 6 micrograms per sample. For every donor, an aliquot of PBMCs went through flow cytometry to measure the percentages of naive CD45RAhigh/CD27high T cells. From a lookup of the germline V gene (reference sequence), CDR1 and CDR2 are DFQATT and SNEGSKA. V gives up 6 bases and J gives up 3 bases, and the segment between their germline ends measures 11 bases. Counted from cysteine to phenylalanine, this CDR3 has 13 amino acids. Only the CDR3 part of the read is kept: 39 bases, read in frame from the first base.

Libraries were built with 5' RACE. TCRdb records Illumina HiSeq 2500 as the sequencer. A second PCR of roughly 6 to 11 cycles was run with a J-beta primer mix and a sample-barcoded 5' primer. A unique molecular identifier was introduced onto each TCR beta cDNA molecule by a template-switch 5' adaptor carrying 12 random nucleotides. At least 2.5 million CDR3-containing paired-end reads were obtained from each sample. First-strand cDNA synthesis was performed from all RNA using the Mint cDNA synthesis kit, with priming by a TRBC-specific oligonucleotide. All cDNA was treated with uracil-DNA glycosylase and then went through a first 18-cycle PCR with the universal primers M1SS and BC2_uni_R. As for the original processing: For normalization, 1 million high-quality reads were randomly selected from each sample, with every read carrying a distinct molecular identifier. Reads sharing molecular identifiers were discarded rather than binned into consensus sequences. MiTCR, set to a Q25 quality threshold and the strictest error-elimination algorithm, was used for CDR3 identification, clonotype clustering and error correction. A nonparametric unseen species model with Euler transformation was used to estimate a lower bound on total TCR beta diversity. TCRdb trimmed the raw reads at Q25, called clones with MiXCR and kept productive beta chains. Rows are combined by CDR3 protein, so each entry shows the most common genes and DNA. The V and J calls were determined by TCRdb, not by the authors. The sample profile shows 650,000 to 1,000,000 distinct CDR3 sequences; under 40% of them were found once. Clones ranked in the top ten supply over 10% of the sample.

The source is a man between 18 and 29 years old in good health. The chain couples TRBV20-1 to TRBJ2-2; the D gene is not confidently resolved. Sequenced: blood. The CDR3 region reads CSAPDRDTGELFF. At the DNA level, the sequence is TGCAGTGCGCCCGATAGGGACACCGGGGAGCTGTTTTTT.